The 15 T cell receptor beta chains given below trace back to one sample, sequenced in a study of T cell clonality in common variable immunodeficiency. Whole-study results and caveats: Common variable immunodeficiency TCR beta sequences reportedly had fewer deletions and N-nucleotide insertions.

No antigen has been assigned to these receptors. TCRdb's copy holds only in-frame clones and misses some; the assay was immunoSEQ multiplex PCR. The data show 35,000 or so clones, with none appearing a single time. The specimen was peripheral blood mononuclear cells. The receptors were sampled from a human donor with common variable immunodeficiency.

In its sample, this clone was seen a few times. This CDR3 reads CASSATRQGASSGYTF. The covered CDR3 bases are TGTGCCAGCAGTGCCACCCGACAGGGGGCGTCCTCTGGC. The V gene is TRBV2, the J gene TRBJ1-2; 10 bases map to TRBD1. The read gets to within 3 residues of the CDR3 end, and the germline J gene fills in the rest. Trimming cost V 4 bases and J 7 bases; bases outside gene matches: 12. The CDR3 consists of 16 residues. CDR1 and CDR2 from the germline V gene are SNHLY and FYNNEI.

The sample holds many counts of this clone. The CDR3 end lies 3 residues beyond the end of the read and is filled in from the germline J gene. J is TRBJ1-2 and V is TRBV29-1, with 9 bases that match TRBD1. The CDR3 extends over 15 amino acids. J gave up 4 bases and V 2 bases, and 8 bases lay outside the gene matches. CDR1 is SQVTM, CDR2 ANQGSEA, per germline. The CDR3 here is CSVERDREASYGYTF. Incomplete CDR3 DNA: TGCAGCGTTGAACGGGACAGGGAGGCGTCCTATGGC.

On this clone: The CDR3 end lies 3 residues beyond the end of the read and is filled in from the germline J gene. The V gene is TRBV2, the J gene TRBJ2-3; 8 bases align to TRBD2. V lost 9 bases to trimming and J lost 0 bases; unmatched junction nucleotides: 5. Per germline, CDR1 SNHLY and CDR2 FYNNEI. The CDR3 has 14 amino acids. The CDR3 loop reads CARSSGMSTDTQYF. The covered CDR3 bases are TGTGCCAGGAGTAGCGGGATGAGCACAGATACG.

This clone showed up many times. The read gets to within 3 residues of the CDR3 end, and the germline J gene fills in the rest. The chain joins TRBV20-1 to TRBJ1-4; 8 bases are shared with TRBD1. After removal of 5 bases from V and 7 bases from J, the junction contained 9 bases not matched to a gene. The CDR3 consists of 14 residues. Germline V gene lookup returns CDR1 DFQATT and CDR2 SNEGSKA (reference sequence). CDR3 in amino acids: CSAFGQGKGEKLFF. The CDR3 DNA, read in part, is TGCAGTGCTTTTGGACAGGGCAAGGGTGAAAAA.

This clone was seen a few times. Read sequence stops 3 residues before the CDR3 end, and the germline J gene provides the missing end. V and J are TRBV30 and TRBJ1-4; D is unresolved. Trimming pared 3 bases from V and 3 bases from J, leaving 5 bases between. CDR3 size: 12 residues. CDR1 GTSNPN and CDR2 SVGIG come from the germline V gene (reference sequence). The CDR3 protein is CAWSRANEKLFF. CDR3 DNA (partial): TGTGCCTGGAGCCGGGCTAATGAAAAA.

There are many counts of this clone. Partial CDR3 DNA: TGTGCCAGCAGTGCCTATAGGGGGCTGAGCAATCAGCCC. Translating gives CASSAYRGLSNQP. The complete CDR3 protein is CASSAYRGLSNQPQHF. The chain is built from TRBV6-1 and TRBJ1-5; 7 bases agree with TRBD1. The CDR3 end lies 3 residues beyond the end of the read and is filled in from the germline J gene. The CDR3 is 16 residues long. V dropped 4 bases and J dropped 1; count of bases not matched to a gene: 7. Germline values: CDR1 MNHNS, CDR2 SASEGT.

Turning to this clone: Sequencing ends 3 residues short of the CDR3 end; the germline J gene provides the rest. This chain links TRBV19 with TRBJ1-1; TRBD1 is a possible D gene (6 bases). CDR1 LNHDA and CDR2 SQIVND come from the germline V gene (reference sequence). The length of the CDR3 is 13 residues. V lost 6 bases and J lost 7, with 15 bases in between. The CDR3 DNA, read in part, is TGTGCCAGTAGCTCCCTAGGGACAATTGAA. The encoded protein is CASSSLGTIE. The CDR3 as a whole reads CASSSLGTIEAFF. Full variable domain (remainder filled in from reference TRBV19 and TRBJ1-1): DGGITQSPKYLFRKEGQNVTLSCEQNLNHDAMYWYRQDPGQGLRLIYYSQIVNDFQKGDIAEGYSVSREKKESFPLTVTSAQKNPTAFYLCASSSLGTIEAFFGQGTRLTVV.

Concerning this clone: From the germline J gene comes the end of the CDR3, since the read stops 3 residues before it. The chain recombines TRBV29-1 with TRBJ2-3; 9 positions match TRBD1. The germline CDR1 and CDR2 sequences are SQVTM and ANQGSEA. Trimming at V came to 5 bases and at J to 3 bases, leaving 6 bases not matched to a gene. The CDR3 spans 14 residues. The CDR3 bases that were read are TGCAGCGTTAGTGGACAGGGGTGGACAGATACG. Protein product: CSVSGQGWTDT. From start to end, the CDR3 is CSVSGQGWTDTQYF.

With respect to this clone: The read stops 3 residues short of the end of the CDR3; the missing end is completed from the germline J gene. The genes are TRBV7-9 and TRBJ1-1, with a weak D call TRBD1 (5 bases). This CDR3 region has 13 residues. Trimming took 8 bases from V and 3 from J, leaving 13 bases between them. Germline CDR1 is SEHNR and CDR2 is FQNEAQ (reference sequence). The CDR3 protein is CASAGGTYTEAFF. The sequenced CDR3 bases are TGTGCCAGCGCCGGGGGGACCTACACTGAA.

This clone was counted a few times. The read stops 3 residues short of the end of the CDR3; the missing end is completed from the germline J gene. The chain carries TRBV7-6 and TRBJ1-1; 7 bases map to TRBD1. CDR1 and CDR2 from the germline V gene are SGHVS and FNYEAQ. The CDR3 has 16 amino acids. Losses at the gene ends were 5 bases for V and 0 bases for J; bases not matched to a gene: 9. The sequenced part of the CDR3 DNA is TGTGCCAGCAGCCGCGACAGGGCGATAATGAACACTGAA. Amino acids: CASSRDRAIMNTE. The whole CDR3 sequence is CASSRDRAIMNTEAFF.

The table lists this clone with many counts. The read finishes 3 residues shy of the CDR3 end, and the germline J gene is used to complete it. V usage is TRBV5-4 and J usage is TRBJ2-1; possibly TRBD2 for D (6 bases). There are 16 residues in the CDR3. Trimming took off 0 bases at V and 4 bases at J, with 14 bases between the two ends. Per germline, CDR1 SGHNT and CDR2 YYREEE (reference sequence). The chain's CDR3 is CASSLGAGTPYNEQFF. CDR3 DNA (partial): TGTGCCAGCAGCTTGGGGGCGGGGACGCCGTACAATGAG.

This clone has at least ten counts. The CDR3 end lies 3 residues beyond the end of the read and is filled in from the germline J gene. The chain has TRBV6-1 and TRBJ2-6, with D possibly being TRBD2 (6 bases). Germline V gene lookup returns CDR1 MNHNS and CDR2 SASEGT. The CDR3 extends over 16 amino acids. Trimming removed 4 bases from V and 4 bases from J, with 14 bases in between. The sequenced part of the CDR3 DNA is TGTGCCAGCAGTGCCCTTCGGGGGAGCGGGGCCAACGTC. Amino acid sequence: CASSALRGSGANV. The whole CDR3 reads CASSALRGSGANVLTF.

This clone was counted between two and nine times. Sequencing ends 3 residues short of the CDR3 end; the germline J gene provides the rest. The chain recombines TRBV30 with TRBJ2-5; 8 bases match TRBD1. The CDR3 is made up of 12 amino acids. The V gene's germline CDR1 is GTSNPN and CDR2 SVGIG (reference sequence). V lost 3 bases to trimming and J lost 5 bases; unmatched junction nucleotides: 2. The DNA read from the CDR3 is TGTGCCTGGAGAAACAGGGGGGAGACC. Protein: CAWRNRGET. The whole CDR3 sequence is CAWRNRGETQYF. The entire variable domain, with the rest obtained from reference TRBV30 and TRBJ2-5, is as follows: SQTIHQWPATLVQPVGSPLSLECTVEGTSNPNLYWYRQAAGRGLQLLFYSVGIGQISSEVPQNLSASRPQDRQFILSSKKLLLSDSGFYLCAWRNRGETQYFGPGTRLLVL.

This clone has only a few counts. The sequenced fragment ends 3 residues before the CDR3 boundary, so the rest is inferred from the germline J gene. The chain links TRBV18 to TRBJ2-6; 7 bases agree with TRBD2. This CDR3 is built from 15 residues. With 5 bases clipped from V and 1 base from J, the junction kept 2 bases outside the gene matches. The germline gives CDR1 KGHSH, CDR2 LQKENI. CDR3: CASSGGGSGANVLTF. CDR3 DNA, as far as it was read: TGTGCCAGCTCAGGCGGGGGTTCTGGGGCCAACGTC. Supplemented by reference TRBV18 and TRBJ2-6, the full variable domain reads NAGVMQNPRHLVRRRGQEARLRCSPMKGHSHVYWYRQLPEEGLKFMVYLQKENIIDESGMPKERFSAEFPKEGPSILRIQQVVRGDSAAYFCASSGGGSGANVLTFGAGSRLTVL.

Only a few counts were recorded for this clone. The observed sequence ends 3 residues before the CDR3 terminus, with the missing tail filled in from the germline J gene. V is TRBV19 and J is TRBJ1-5; possibly TRBD1 for D (5 bases). CDR1 is LNHDA and CDR2 is SQIVND in the germline V gene (reference sequence). V was clipped by 7 bases and J by 3 bases, with 22 bases between them. This CDR3 has 17 amino acids. Incomplete CDR3 DNA: TGTGCCAGTACCCGGAAAACCGAGGGGCCCCACAATCAGCCC. Protein sequence: CASTRKTEGPHNQP. The full CDR3 reads CASTRKTEGPHNQPQHF.